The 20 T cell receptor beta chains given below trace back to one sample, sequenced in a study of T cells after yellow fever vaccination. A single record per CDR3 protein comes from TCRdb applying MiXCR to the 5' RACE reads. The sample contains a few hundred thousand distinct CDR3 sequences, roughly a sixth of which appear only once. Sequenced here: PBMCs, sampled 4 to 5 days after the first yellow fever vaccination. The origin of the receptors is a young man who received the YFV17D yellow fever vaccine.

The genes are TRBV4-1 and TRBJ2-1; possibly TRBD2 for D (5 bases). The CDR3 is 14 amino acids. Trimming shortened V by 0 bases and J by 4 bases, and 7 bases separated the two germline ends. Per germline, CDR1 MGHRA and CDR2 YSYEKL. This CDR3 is CASSQDTGYNEQFF. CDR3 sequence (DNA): TGCGCCAGCAGCCAAGATACGGGGTACAATGAGCAGTTCTTC.

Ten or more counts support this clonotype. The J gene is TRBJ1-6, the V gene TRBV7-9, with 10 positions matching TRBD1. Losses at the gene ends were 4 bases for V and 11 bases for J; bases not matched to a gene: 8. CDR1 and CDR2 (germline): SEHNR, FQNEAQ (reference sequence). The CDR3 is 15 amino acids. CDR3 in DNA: TGTGCCAGCAGCTCAGCCGACAGGGGGCTGACACCCCTCCACTTT. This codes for CASSSADRGLTPLHF.

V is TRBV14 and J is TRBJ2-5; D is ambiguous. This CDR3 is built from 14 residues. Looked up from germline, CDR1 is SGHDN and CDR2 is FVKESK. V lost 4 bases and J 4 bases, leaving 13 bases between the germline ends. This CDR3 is CASSLRPVGETQYF. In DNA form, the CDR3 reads TGTGCCAGCAGCCTCAGACCCGTGGGAGAGACCCAGTACTTC.

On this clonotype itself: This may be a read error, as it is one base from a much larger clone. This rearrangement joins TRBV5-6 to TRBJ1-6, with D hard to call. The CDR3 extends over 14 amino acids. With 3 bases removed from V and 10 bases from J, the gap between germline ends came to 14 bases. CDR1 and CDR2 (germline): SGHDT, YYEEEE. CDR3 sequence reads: CASSYLNRRSPLHF. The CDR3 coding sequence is TGTGCCAGCAGCTACCTTAACAGAAGATCACCCCTCCACTTT.

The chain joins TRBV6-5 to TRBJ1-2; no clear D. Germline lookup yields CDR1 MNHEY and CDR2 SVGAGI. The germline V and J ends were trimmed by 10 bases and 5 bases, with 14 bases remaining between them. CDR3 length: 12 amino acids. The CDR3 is CAIRTPGYGYTF. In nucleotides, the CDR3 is TGTGCCATCCGGACCCCGGGATATGGCTACACCTTC.

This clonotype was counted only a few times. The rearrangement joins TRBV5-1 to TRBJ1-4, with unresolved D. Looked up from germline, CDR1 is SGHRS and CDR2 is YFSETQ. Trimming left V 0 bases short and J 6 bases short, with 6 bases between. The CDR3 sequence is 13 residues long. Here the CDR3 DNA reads TGCGCCAGCAGCTTGGCCCCGGATGAAAAACTGTTTTTT. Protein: CASSLAPDEKLFF.

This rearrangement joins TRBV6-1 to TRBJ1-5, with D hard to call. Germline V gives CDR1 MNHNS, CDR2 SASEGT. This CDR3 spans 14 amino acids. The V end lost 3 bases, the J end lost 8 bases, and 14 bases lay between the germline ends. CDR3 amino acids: CASSDLPFMKPQHF. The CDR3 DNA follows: TGTGCCAGCAGTGACCTGCCATTTATGAAGCCCCAGCATTTT.

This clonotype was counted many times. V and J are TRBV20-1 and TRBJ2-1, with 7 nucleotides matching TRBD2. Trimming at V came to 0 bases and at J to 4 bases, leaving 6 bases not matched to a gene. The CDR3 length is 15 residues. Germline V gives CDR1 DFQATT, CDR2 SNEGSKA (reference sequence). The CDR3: CSARDSSGAYNEQFF. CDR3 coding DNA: TGCAGTGCTAGAGATTCTAGCGGAGCATACAATGAGCAGTTCTTC.

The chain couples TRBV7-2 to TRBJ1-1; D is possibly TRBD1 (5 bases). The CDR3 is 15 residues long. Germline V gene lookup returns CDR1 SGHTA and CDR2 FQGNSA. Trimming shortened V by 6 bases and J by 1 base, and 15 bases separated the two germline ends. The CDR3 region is CASRGDGARNTEAFF. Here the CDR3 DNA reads TGTGCCAGCAGGGGGGACGGGGCGAGGAACACTGAAGCTTTCTTT.

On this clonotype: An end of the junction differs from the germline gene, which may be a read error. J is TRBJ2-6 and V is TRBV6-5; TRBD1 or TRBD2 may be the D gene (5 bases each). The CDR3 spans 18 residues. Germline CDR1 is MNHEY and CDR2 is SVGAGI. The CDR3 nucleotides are TGTGCCAGCAGTTACGGGGGACCCCTAAGCTCTGGGGTCAACGTCCTGACTTTC. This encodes CASSYGGPLSSGVNVLTF.

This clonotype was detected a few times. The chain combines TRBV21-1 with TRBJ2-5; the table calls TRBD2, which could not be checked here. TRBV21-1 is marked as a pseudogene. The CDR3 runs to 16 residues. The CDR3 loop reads CASSKERAANQETQYF. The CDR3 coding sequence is TGTGCCAGCAGCAAAGAGCGAGCGGCCAACCAAGAGACCCAGTACTTC.

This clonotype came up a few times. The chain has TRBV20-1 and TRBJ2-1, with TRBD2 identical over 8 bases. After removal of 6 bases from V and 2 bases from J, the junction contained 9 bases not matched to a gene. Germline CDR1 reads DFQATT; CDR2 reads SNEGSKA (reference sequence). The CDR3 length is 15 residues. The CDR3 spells CSANTLAATYNEQFF. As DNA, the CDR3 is TGCAGTGCCAACACACTAGCGGCTACCTACAATGAGCAGTTCTTC.

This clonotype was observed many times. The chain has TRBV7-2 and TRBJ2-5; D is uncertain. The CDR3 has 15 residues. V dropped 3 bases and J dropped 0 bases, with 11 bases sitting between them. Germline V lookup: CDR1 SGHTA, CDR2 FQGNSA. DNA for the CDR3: TGTGCCAGCAGCTTTGCGGCTATTTACCAAGAGACCCAGTACTTC. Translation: CASSFAAIYQETQYF.

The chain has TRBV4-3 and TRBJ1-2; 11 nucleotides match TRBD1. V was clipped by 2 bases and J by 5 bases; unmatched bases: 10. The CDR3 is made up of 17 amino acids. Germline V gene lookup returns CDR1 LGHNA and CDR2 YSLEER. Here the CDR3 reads CASSQLLDRGQEYGYTF. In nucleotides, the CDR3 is TGCGCCAGCAGCCAACTCCTGGACAGGGGGCAAGAGTATGGCTACACCTTC.

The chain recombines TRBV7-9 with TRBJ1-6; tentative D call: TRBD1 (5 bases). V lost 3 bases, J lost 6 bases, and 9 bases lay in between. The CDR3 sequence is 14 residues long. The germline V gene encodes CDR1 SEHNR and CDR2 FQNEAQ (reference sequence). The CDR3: CASSFRDGNSPLHF. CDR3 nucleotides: TGTGCCAGCAGCTTCCGGGACGGTAATTCACCCCTCCACTTT.

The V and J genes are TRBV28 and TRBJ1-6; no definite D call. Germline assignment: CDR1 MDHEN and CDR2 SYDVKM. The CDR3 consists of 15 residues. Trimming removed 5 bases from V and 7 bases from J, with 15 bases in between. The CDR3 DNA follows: TGTGCCAGCAGTCTCCCCGGGTCTGACAATTCACCCCTCCACTTT. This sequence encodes CASSLPGSDNSPLHF.

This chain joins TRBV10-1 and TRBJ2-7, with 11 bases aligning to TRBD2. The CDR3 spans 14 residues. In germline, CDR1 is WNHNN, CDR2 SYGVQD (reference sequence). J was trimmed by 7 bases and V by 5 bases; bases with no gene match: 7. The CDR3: CASSRLAGRGEQYF. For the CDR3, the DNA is TGCGCCAGCAGTCGACTAGCGGGGCGAGGGGAGCAGTACTTC.

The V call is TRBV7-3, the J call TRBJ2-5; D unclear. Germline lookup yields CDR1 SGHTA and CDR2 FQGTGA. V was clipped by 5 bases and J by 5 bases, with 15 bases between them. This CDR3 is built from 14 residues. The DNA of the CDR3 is TGTGCCAGCAGCCCCACCCGCACCGCGGAGACCCAGTACTTC. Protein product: CASSPTRTAETQYF.

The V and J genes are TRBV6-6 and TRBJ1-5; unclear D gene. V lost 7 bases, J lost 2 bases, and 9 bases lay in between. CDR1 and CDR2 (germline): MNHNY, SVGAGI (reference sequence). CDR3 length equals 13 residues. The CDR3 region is CASIGRGNQPQHF. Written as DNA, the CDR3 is TGTGCCAGCATCGGGAGGGGCAATCAGCCCCAGCATTTT.

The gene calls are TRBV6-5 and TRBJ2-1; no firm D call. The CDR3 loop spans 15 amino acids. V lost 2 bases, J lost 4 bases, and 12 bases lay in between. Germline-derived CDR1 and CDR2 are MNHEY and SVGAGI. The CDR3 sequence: CASSYGSGRYNEQFF. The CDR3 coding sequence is TGTGCCAGCAGTTACGGATCGGGCCGATACAATGAGCAGTTCTTC.